The TCR beta chain under discussion was sequenced for a study of cytomegalovirus exposure and HLA in healthy donors. From germline, CDR1 is SGHRS and CDR2 YFSETQ. Trimming removed 4 bases at V and 10 bases at J, with 12 bases between. The CDR3 consists of 12 residues. PCR was performed using 60 Vbeta and 13 Jbeta primers. This table comes from immunoSEQ multiplex PCR, and its TCRdb copy is limited to in-frame clones, with some not included. The table lists under 200,000 clones, roughly 80% of them singletons. Sequencing used PBMCs. This clonotype originated in a male donor in good health and CMV-seronegative. This chain connects TRBV5-1 to TRBJ2-1, with D maybe TRBD2 (5 bases). DNA for the CDR3: TGCGCCAGCAGCGAGGGCGCCCGGGAGCAGTTCTTC. The encoded protein is CASSEGAREQFF.